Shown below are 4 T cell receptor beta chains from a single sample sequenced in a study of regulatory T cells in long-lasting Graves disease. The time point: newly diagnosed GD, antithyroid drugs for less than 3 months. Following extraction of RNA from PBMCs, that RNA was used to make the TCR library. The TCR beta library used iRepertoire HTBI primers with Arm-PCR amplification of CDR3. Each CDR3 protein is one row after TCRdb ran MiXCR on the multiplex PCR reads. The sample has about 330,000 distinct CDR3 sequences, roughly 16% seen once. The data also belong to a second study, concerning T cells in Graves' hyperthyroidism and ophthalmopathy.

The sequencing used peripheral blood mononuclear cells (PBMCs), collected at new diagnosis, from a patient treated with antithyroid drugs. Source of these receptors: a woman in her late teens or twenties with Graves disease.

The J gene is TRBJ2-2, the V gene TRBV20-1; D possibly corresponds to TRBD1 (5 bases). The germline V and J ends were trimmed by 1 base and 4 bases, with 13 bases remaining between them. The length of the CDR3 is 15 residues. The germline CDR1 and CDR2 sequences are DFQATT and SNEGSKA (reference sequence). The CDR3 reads CSARGWQGFTGELFF. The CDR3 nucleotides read TGCAGTGCTAGAGGGTGGCAGGGTTTCACCGGGGAGCTGTTTTTT.

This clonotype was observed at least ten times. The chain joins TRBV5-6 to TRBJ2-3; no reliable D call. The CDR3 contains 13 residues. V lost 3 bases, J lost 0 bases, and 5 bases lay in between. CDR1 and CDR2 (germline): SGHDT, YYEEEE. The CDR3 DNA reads TGTGCCAGCAGCTATACGAGCACAGATACGCAGTATTTT. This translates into CASSYTSTDTQYF.

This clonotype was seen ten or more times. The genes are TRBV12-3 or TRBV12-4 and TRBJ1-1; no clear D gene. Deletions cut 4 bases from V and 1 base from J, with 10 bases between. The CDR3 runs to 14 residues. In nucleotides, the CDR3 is TGTGCCAGCAGTTCCCCCGGGAGGAACACTGAAGCTTTCTTT. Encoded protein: CASSSPGRNTEAFF.

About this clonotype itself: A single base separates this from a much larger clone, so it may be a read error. The CDR3 region is CASSSQGSQGGQYF. CDR3 nucleotide sequence: TGCGCCAGCAGCTCCCAGGGTTCTCAGGGCGGGCAGTACTTC. The chain links TRBV5-1 to TRBJ2-7; D is perhaps TRBD1 (5 bases). The V gene lost 3 bases and the J gene lost 9 bases, with 19 bases spanning the gap. This CDR3 spans 14 amino acids. Germline CDR1 SGHRS, CDR2 YFSETQ.